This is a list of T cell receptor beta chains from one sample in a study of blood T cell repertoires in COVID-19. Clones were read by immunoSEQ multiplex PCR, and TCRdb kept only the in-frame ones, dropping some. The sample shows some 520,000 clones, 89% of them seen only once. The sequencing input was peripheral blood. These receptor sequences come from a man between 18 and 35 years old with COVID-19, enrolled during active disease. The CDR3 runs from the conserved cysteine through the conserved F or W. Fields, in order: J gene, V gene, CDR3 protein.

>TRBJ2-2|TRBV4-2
CASSQDLSSTGELFF
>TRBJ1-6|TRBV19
CASKREDNSPLHF
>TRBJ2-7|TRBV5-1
CASSSPTTYEQYF
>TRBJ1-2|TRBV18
CASSPVPTGDGYTF
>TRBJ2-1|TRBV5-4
CASSPSGNEQFF
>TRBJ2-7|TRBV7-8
CASSFAQGANYEQYF
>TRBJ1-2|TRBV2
CASGREITGANYGYTF
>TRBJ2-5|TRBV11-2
CASSLATSGLRTQYF
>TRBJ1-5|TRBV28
CASSLDSFNQPQHF
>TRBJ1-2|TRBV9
CASSVGDSLYGYTF
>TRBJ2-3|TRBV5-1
CASSFTTFWGDRTQYF
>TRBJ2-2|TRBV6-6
CASSLTSGSNTGELFF
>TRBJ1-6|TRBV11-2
CASSSRGGGNSPLHF
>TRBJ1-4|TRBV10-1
CASSDYGQGGTNEKLFF
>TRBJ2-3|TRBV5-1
CASRTGLVADTQYF
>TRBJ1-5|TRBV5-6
CASSLGLNQPQHF
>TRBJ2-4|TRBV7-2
CASSLAEILAKNIQYF
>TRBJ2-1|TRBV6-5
CASIGSGSSYNEQFF
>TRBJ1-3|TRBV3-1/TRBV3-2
CASSPGSGNTIYF
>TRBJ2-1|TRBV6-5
CASMAGGPRNEQFF
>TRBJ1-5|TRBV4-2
CASSQDDGDQPQHF
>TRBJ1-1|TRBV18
CASSPTGGDTEAFF
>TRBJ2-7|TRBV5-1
CASSSTSGVYEQYF
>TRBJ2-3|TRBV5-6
CASSRSSTDTQYF
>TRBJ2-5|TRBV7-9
CASSLDGGETQYF
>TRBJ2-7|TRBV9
CASSVGAGQAYEQYF
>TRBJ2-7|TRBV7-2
CASSIREGASYEQYF
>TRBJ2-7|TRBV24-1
CATSDSGTGFHEQYF
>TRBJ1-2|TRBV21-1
CASSFHRDPEGGYTF
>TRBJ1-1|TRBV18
CASSGTQGVSTEAFF
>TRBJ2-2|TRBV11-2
CASSLVLAENTGELFF
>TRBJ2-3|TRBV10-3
CAISNPTRAGGNTDTQYF
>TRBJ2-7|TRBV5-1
CASSVEGPTPYEQYF
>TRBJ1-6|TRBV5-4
CASSLEGGVQNSPLHF
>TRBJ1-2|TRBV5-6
CASSPTGYGYTF
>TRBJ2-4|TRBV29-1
CSVVTQGIRAKNIQYF
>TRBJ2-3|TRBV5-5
CASSLAGADTQYF
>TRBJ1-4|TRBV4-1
CASSQAGTGRGKLFF
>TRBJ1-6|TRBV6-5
CASSRTGNNSPLHF
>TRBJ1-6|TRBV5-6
CASSLWFGTGRNSPLHF
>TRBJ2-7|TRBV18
CASSPRYSENYEQYF
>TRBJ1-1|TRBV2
CASRIGQGAIEAFF
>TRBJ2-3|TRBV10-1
CASSENLVAGADTQYF
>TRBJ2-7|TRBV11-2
CASSFGNPYEQYF
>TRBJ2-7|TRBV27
CASRRTSGSEGYEQYF
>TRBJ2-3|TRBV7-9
CASSLLGGSTDTQYF
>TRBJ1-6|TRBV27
CASSLRTLYNSPLHF
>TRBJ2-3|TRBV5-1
CASSFSSGETDTQYF